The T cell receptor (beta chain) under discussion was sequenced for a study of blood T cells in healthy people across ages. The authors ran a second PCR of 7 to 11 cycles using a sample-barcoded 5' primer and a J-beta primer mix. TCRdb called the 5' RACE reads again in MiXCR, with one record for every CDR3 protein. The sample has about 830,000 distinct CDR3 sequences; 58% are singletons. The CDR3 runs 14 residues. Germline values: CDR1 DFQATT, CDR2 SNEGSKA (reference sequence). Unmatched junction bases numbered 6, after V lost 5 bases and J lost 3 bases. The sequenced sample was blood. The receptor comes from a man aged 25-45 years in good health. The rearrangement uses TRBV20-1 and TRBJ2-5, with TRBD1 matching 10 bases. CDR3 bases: TGCAGTGCTCCCGGACAGGGGGGAAAAGAGACCCAGTACTTC. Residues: CSAPGQGGKETQYF.